The following is a T cell receptor (beta chain) sequence with its context. Its antigen is currently unknown. This sample includes further DNA sequences coding for the same CDR3. This entry is derived from a study of cytomegalovirus exposure and HLA in healthy donors. Turning to the study itself: The use of the same platform for the 90 to 150 validation repertoires and the 550 to 850 first-cohort repertoires was reported by a later analysis.

The study, taken as a whole, reports: The study designated 150 or so TCR beta chains cytomegalovirus-associated.

The protocol was immunoSEQ multiplex PCR, while the TCRdb copy is restricted to in-frame clones and leaves out a portion. This repertoire shows approximately 300,000 clones, around 90% found once; its top ten account for 1.2%. V lost 0 bases to trimming and J lost 4 bases; unmatched junction nucleotides: 0. Germline V gene lookup returns CDR1 SGDLS and CDR2 YYNGEE. The CDR3 length is 14 residues. The receptor comes from a woman younger than 45 in good health and CMV-seropositive. Sequencing was carried out using PBMCs. The chain joins TRBV9 to TRBJ1-5; 8 bases fit TRBD1. CDR3 protein: CASSVGQGNQPQHF. CDR3 DNA: TGTGCCAGCAGCGTAGGACAGGGGAATCAGCCCCAGCATTTT.